A single sample gave rise to the 20 T cell receptor beta chains below, sequenced in a study of response to subunit inactivated influenza vaccine (dated by TCRdb to the late 2010s). The library relied on RT-PCR. TCRdb records Illumina HiSeq 2500 as the sequencer. The public reads were run again by TCRdb, first through fastp at Q25 and then through MiXCR, and only productive beta chains were kept. All rows with the same CDR3 protein become a single entry with the most common DNA and genes. For this sample there are around 790,000 distinct CDR3 sequences; about 20% appear just once. The ten most abundant clones make up 9.5% to 13% of the sample. The starting material was PBMCs from blood, obtained more than 4 days after vaccination. Receptors originate from a man between 50 and 59 years old who received an inactivated influenza vaccine. Donor details come from another sample of the same person, matched by shared clones.

The CDR3 region is CASSYPRTSGGAAETQYF. The CDR3 nucleotides read TGTGCCAGCAGTTACCCTCGGACTAGCGGGGGGGCGGCGGAGACCCAGTACTTC. The rearrangement links TRBV6-5 to TRBJ2-5, with 15 bases fitting TRBD2. From germline, CDR1 is MNHEY and CDR2 SVGAGI. This CDR3 comprises 18 residues. V dropped 2 bases and J dropped 5; count of bases not matched to a gene: 9.

This clonotype appeared a few times. The V and J genes are TRBV5-5 and TRBJ2-3, with no clear D. Germline V gene lookup returns CDR1 SGHKS and CDR2 YYEKEE (reference sequence). This CDR3 region has 16 residues. The V gene lost 0 bases and the J gene lost 1 base, with 12 bases spanning the gap. The CDR3 coding sequence is TGTGCCAGCAGCTTGGAAAGTCCTTTCGGCACAGATACGCAGTATTTT. Translation gives CASSLESPFGTDTQYF.

The V call is TRBV20-1, the J call TRBJ1-4, with D perhaps TRBD1 (6 bases). V dropped 6 bases and J dropped 6 bases, with 14 bases sitting between them. This CDR3 is built from 13 residues. From germline, CDR1 is DFQATT and CDR2 SNEGSKA (reference sequence). CDR3 bases: TGCAGTGCAACCGGGACATCTGATGAAAAACTGTTTTTT. This translates into CSATGTSDEKLFF.

The chain joins TRBV5-1 to TRBJ2-1; D unclear. Germline V gene lookup returns CDR1 SGHRS and CDR2 YFSETQ. V was trimmed by 1 base and J by 3 bases, leaving 11 bases between them. This CDR3 comprises 15 residues. CDR3 region: CASSLPTPYYNEQFF. CDR3 coding DNA: TGCGCCAGCAGCTTGCCAACCCCTTACTACAATGAGCAGTTCTTC.

This chain joins TRBV5-5 and TRBJ2-1; 8 bases match TRBD2. Germline CDR1 is SGHKS and CDR2 is YYEKEE (reference sequence). The CDR3 totals 17 residues. V lost 4 bases to trimming and J lost 5 bases; unmatched junction nucleotides: 14. The CDR3: CASSGRGAGAGDNEQFF. Written as DNA, the CDR3 is TGTGCCAGCAGCGGGCGGGGGGCAGGGGCCGGAGACAATGAGCAGTTCTTC. Variable domain in full (rest from reference TRBV5-5 and TRBJ2-1): DAGVTQSPTHLIKTRGQQVTLRCSPISGHKSVSWYQQVLGQGPQFIFQYYEKEERGRGNFPDRFSARQFPNYSSELNVNALLLGDSALYLCASSGRGAGAGDNEQFFGPGTRLTVL.

This clonotype was found many times. The CDR3 region has the DNA TGCAGTGCTCGAGGGACTGAAGCTTTCTTT. This gives the protein CSARGTEAFF. The V and J genes are TRBV20-1 and TRBJ1-1, with D unresolved. The CDR3 is made up of 10 amino acids. V was trimmed by 5 bases and J by 5 bases, leaving 6 bases between them. CDR1 DFQATT and CDR2 SNEGSKA come from the germline V gene (reference sequence).

The rearrangement links TRBV7-9 to TRBJ1-1, with D maybe TRBD1 (5 bases). Trimming took 10 bases from V and 1 from J, leaving 19 bases between them. The CDR3 covers 15 residues. Germline assignment: CDR1 SEHNR and CDR2 FQNEAQ (reference sequence). CDR3 region: CAILPIGGTNTEAFF. The CDR3 coding sequence is TGTGCCATTCTCCCTATAGGCGGGACGAACACTGAAGCTTTCTTT.

The chain links TRBV6-1 to TRBJ2-5; D perhaps matches TRBD2 (6 bases). V lost 0 bases and J 0 bases, leaving 26 bases between the germline ends. Per the germline V gene, CDR1 is MNHNS and CDR2 is SASEGT. The CDR3 is 21 amino acids. CDR3 nucleotides: TGTGCCAGCAGTGAAGCGCCGCGGGGAAAGGCTGTGGCTCCGTACCAAGAGACCCAGTACTTC. It encodes CASSEAPRGKAVAPYQETQYF.

This clonotype has more than one count but fewer than ten. This rearrangement joins TRBV10-3 to TRBJ2-5, with 10 bases fitting TRBD2. After removal of 8 bases from V and 4 bases from J, the junction contained 4 bases not matched to a gene. The CDR3 totals 13 residues. CDR1 ENHRY and CDR2 SYGVKD come from the germline V gene. The DNA for the CDR3 is TGTGCCATCGCTAGCGGGAGTTCAGAGACCCAGTACTTC. Translation gives CAIASGSSETQYF.

The chain carries TRBV10-3 and TRBJ1-2, with TRBD1 matching 8 bases. The germline gives CDR1 ENHRY, CDR2 SYGVKD. CDR3 length equals 14 residues. J was trimmed by 4 bases and V by 8 bases; bases with no gene match: 9. This CDR3 is CAIAQGGVGYGYTF. CDR3 DNA: TGTGCCATCGCACAGGGGGGCGTCGGCTATGGCTACACCTTC.

V is TRBV6-5 and J is TRBJ2-1; 7 nucleotides match TRBD2. Germline CDR1 is MNHEY and CDR2 is SVGAGI. The J segment lost 6 bases and the V segment lost 2 bases, leaving 7 bases of the junction unmatched. There are 15 residues in the CDR3. The CDR3 region is CASSYGRGGINEQFF. CDR3 bases: TGTGCCAGCAGTTACGGTCGCGGGGGTATCAATGAGCAGTTCTTC.

This rearrangement joins TRBV18 to TRBJ2-1, with 7 bases that match TRBD1. Germline assignment: CDR1 KGHSH and CDR2 LQKENI. V was clipped by 4 bases and J by 0 bases; unmatched bases: 12. This CDR3 has 18 amino acids. The CDR3 DNA reads TGTGCCAGCTCACAGCTAAGACAGGGTTCCAACTCCTACAATGAGCAGTTCTTC. Translating it yields CASSQLRQGSNSYNEQFF. The complete variable domain, with remaining parts taken from reference TRBV18 and TRBJ2-1, reads NAGVMQNPRHLVRRRGQEARLRCSPMKGHSHVYWYRQLPEEGLKFMVYLQKENIIDESGMPKERFSAEFPKEGPSILRIQQVVRGDSAAYFCASSQLRQGSNSYNEQFFGPGTRLTVL.

The chain couples TRBV7-3 to TRBJ2-1, with 7 bases identical to TRBD1. The CDR3 length is 13 residues. CDR1 is SGHTA and CDR2 is FQGTGA in the germline V gene. Germline trimming cut 0 bases from V and 9 bases from J; bases unmatched to any gene: 2. DNA for the CDR3: TGTGCCAGCAGCTTAACTAGGGGGCGTGAGCAGTTCTTC. This codes for CASSLTRGREQFF.

This clonotype was detected a few times. The V call is TRBV29-1, the J call TRBJ2-1, with D perhaps matching TRBD1 or TRBD2 (5 bases each). The CDR3 totals 16 residues. V was cut by 8 bases and J by 4 bases, with 24 bases left in between. Germline CDR1 and CDR2: SQVTM and ANQGSEA. The CDR3 protein is CSFRDGPGRIYNEQFF. CDR3 coding DNA: TGCAGCTTCCGAGACGGCCCGGGACGGATTTACAATGAGCAGTTCTTC.

This clonotype was observed many times. V is TRBV20-1 and J is TRBJ2-1, with D possibly called TRBD1 or TRBD2 (5 bases each). This CDR3 has 13 amino acids. Trimming took off 2 bases at V and 12 bases at J, with 17 bases between the two ends. In germline, CDR1 is DFQATT, CDR2 SNEGSKA (reference sequence). This CDR3 is CSARKLLRDGQFF. The CDR3 region has the DNA TGCAGTGCTAGAAAATTATTGAGGGACGGGCAGTTCTTC.

V and J are TRBV15 and TRBJ2-1, with 10 bases identical to TRBD2. The germline CDR1 and CDR2 sequences are LNHNV and YYDKDF (reference sequence). This CDR3 comprises 18 residues. V was clipped by 0 bases and J by 6 bases; unmatched bases: 11. The CDR3 protein is CATSRDKWLAGAGNEQFF. The CDR3 coding sequence is TGTGCCACCAGCAGAGATAAGTGGCTAGCGGGAGCGGGCAATGAGCAGTTCTTC.

The chain couples TRBV7-9 to TRBJ2-7, with D possibly being TRBD1 or TRBD2 (6 bases each). The germline V gene has CDR1 SEHNR and CDR2 FQNEAQ (reference sequence). Trimming took 5 bases from V and 6 from J, leaving 11 bases between them. CDR3 size: 12 residues. The CDR3 DNA follows: TGTGCCAGCAGCATTGGGGGGCCCGAGCAGTACTTC. Its protein product is CASSIGGPEQYF. Variable domain in full (rest from reference TRBV7-9 and TRBJ2-7): DTGVSQNPRHKITKRGQNVTFRCDPISEHNRLYWYRQTLGQGPEFLTYFQNEAQLEKSRLLSDRFSAERPKGSFSTLEIQRTEQGDSAMYLCASSIGGPEQYFGPGTRLTVT.

This clonotype has more than one count but fewer than ten. The rearrangement joins TRBV18 to TRBJ2-7; a weak D match, TRBD2 (6 bases). The germline gives CDR1 KGHSH, CDR2 LQKENI. The CDR3 has 15 residues. With 2 bases removed from V and 6 bases from J, the gap between germline ends came to 17 bases. The CDR3 loop is CASSPTGTREFEQYF. CDR3 DNA: TGTGCCAGCTCACCAACCGGGACTCGAGAGTTCGAGCAGTACTTC.

This rearrangement joins TRBV29-1 to TRBJ2-5; unclear D gene. The CDR3 consists of 11 residues. V lost 6 bases, J lost 4 bases, and 9 bases lay in between. Germline lookup yields CDR1 SQVTM and CDR2 ANQGSEA. This chain's CDR3 is CSVVLRETQYF. The CDR3, as DNA: TGCAGCGTAGTTCTAAGAGAGACCCAGTACTTC.

This chain uses TRBV30 with TRBJ1-4; D not certain. The V gene's germline CDR1 is GTSNPN and CDR2 SVGIG (reference sequence). This CDR3 comprises 15 residues. V was pared by 2 bases and J by 1 base, with 11 bases between. CDR3 sequence (DNA): TGTGCCTGGAGTACCCCGGGGTTAACTAATGAAAAACTGTTTTTT. It encodes CAWSTPGLTNEKLFF.